This T cell receptor (beta chain) was identified during a study of cytotoxic CD8 clonotypes in ibrutinib-treated CLL. Study context: Responses: approximately 24 partial, 2 complete; after median around 70 months, around 15 stayed remitted, around twelve progressed. Findings and caveats of the study: Clonality at baseline surpassed age-matched healthy donors and tracked circulating CD8+ T-cell counts.

Produced via immunoSEQ multiplex PCR; TCRdb's table is partial and in-frame only. The data contain roughly 150,000 clones, roughly 80% of them singletons. Germline lookup yields CDR1 KGHSH and CDR2 LQKENI. V lost 3 bases to trimming and J lost 7 bases; unmatched junction nucleotides: 12. This CDR3 has 15 amino acids. Note on this clone: The target antigen is unknown.

The sample here was PBMCs, taken after 24 months of ibrutinib treatment. The sequence was obtained from a human donor with chronic lymphocytic leukemia. The V gene is TRBV18, the J gene TRBJ2-7, with TRBD2 identical over 7 bases. The CDR3 sequence is CASSPGAGTVREQYF. CDR3 bases: TGTGCCAGCTCACCCGGAGCGGGGACGGTTCGGGAGCAGTACTTC.